This T cell receptor (beta chain) was sequenced during a study of regulatory T cells in long-lasting Graves disease (dated by TCRdb to about 2021). Turning to the overall study: Patients with newly diagnosed Graves' disease had been on antithyroid drugs for under 3 months. The study took place in China and was registered as a clinical trial. A total of around 35 samples underwent TCR sequencing: 13 from persistent and roughly 20 from newly diagnosed Graves' disease patients. Persistent Graves' disease patients were compared with newly diagnosed Graves' disease patients by peripheral blood TCR sequencing and RNA sequencing. Points the paper makes about the study in general: Preferential use of TRBV28, TRBJ1-2 and TRBJ2-5 was observed in persistent disease, whereas TRBV20-1 and TRBJ2-1 were favored in newly diagnosed disease. Sequencing and analysis were restricted to the TCR beta chain. Persistent patients shared more public clonotypes among themselves (roughly 2,700) than newly diagnosed patients did (over 950). Only peripheral blood was studied, because thyroid tissue, the primary lesion, was inaccessible. The authors acknowledged the small sample size as a limitation that may reduce accuracy. Persistent Graves' disease patients showed lower TCR Shannon entropy and fewer highly expanded clones than newly diagnosed patients, suggesting clonal expansion.

Receptor amplification or capture employed multiplex PCR. Sequencer: Illumina HiSeq 4000. iRepertoire HTBI primers and Arm-PCR amplification of CDR3 regions were used to construct TCR beta libraries. Gel purification was performed on PCR products prior to sequencing. The study's processing was this. Across samples, about 63 TRBV and 13 to 15 TRBJ segments were identified and used for gene usage analysis of CDR3 amino acid clonotypes. Filtered high-quality paired reads were merged into contigs using COPE and FqMerger. BLAST was used to align contigs to the IMGT TRBV, TRBD and TRBJ reference genes, and CDR3 was defined following IMGT. Any clonotype with a frequency above 0.1% was counted as a highly expanded clone. Repertoire diversity was measured by Shannon entropy, and V-J evenness by the Gini coefficient. Clonotypes shared by more than one individual were considered public. TCRdb passed the public sequencing reads through fastp at Q25 and MiXCR, retaining productive beta sequences. Records with the same CDR3 protein are collapsed into one entry carrying the most frequent genes and DNA. None of the V and J calls come from the authors' own analysis; TCRdb made them. Present in this sample are more than 400,000 distinct CDR3 sequences, 15% to 20% of which were seen just once. The top ten clonotypes cover approximately 12% of the sample.

CDR1 and CDR2 were assigned from the germline V gene (reference sequence) as MNHEY and SMNVEV. The CDR3 sequence holds 15 residues, the cysteine and phenylalanine included. The only DNA kept is the CDR3, 45 bases in frame from the first base. V loses 6 bases, J loses 2 bases, and the germline ends lie 14 bases apart. This clonotype was detected many times. What this receptor recognizes is not known. Nothing much larger sits one base from this clone, and base qualities are not available. According to the study, the label for this sample's time point signals: newly diagnosed GD, antithyroid drugs for less than 3 months. RNA was extracted from PBMCs in TRIzol for both TCR sequencing and RNA sequencing. The diagnosis of Graves' disease was made according to American Thyroid Association guidelines. Recruitment of patients was carried out at an endocrinology department in Xi'an, China. Each patient gave about 8.1 milliliters of peripheral blood, collected in an EDTA anticoagulant tube. Ficoll Paque Plus density gradient separation was used to isolate PBMCs, and no further T cell sorting was performed. An Agilent 2100 Bioanalyzer and agarose gel were used to assess RNA quality, and a NanoDrop 2000 was used to measure RNA concentration.

The data also belong to a second study, concerning T cells in Graves' hyperthyroidism and ophthalmopathy. The second study reports: Stable Graves' hyperthyroidism was defined as the absence of progression to ophthalmopathy over 18 months of follow-up. Hyperthyroidism patients were newly diagnosed, had a disease duration of under 2 months, and were aged 18 to 65 years. Any patient with an uncontrolled infection, another autoimmune disease, pregnancy or lactation was excluded. Diagnoses relied on clinical symptoms, serum thyroxine and TRAb, thyroid ultrasound and orbital computed tomography. The TCR CDR3 was subjected to a first round of RT-PCR using the HTBI primer set and the Qiagen OneStep RT-PCR kit. Most expanded thyroid clonotypes (frequency above 0.001) were also found in blood, which suggests that blood repertoires may mirror thyroid immune responses. A model built on a 13 V-J signature distinguished ophthalmopathy from stable hyperthyroidism, reaching roughly 88% sensitivity and 81.08% specificity in cross-validation and 80%/75% in testing. In validation, progression to ophthalmopathy was predicted by the model with 70% to 71% sensitivity and under 85% specificity, a median of about 6 months before onset. To identify distinguishing TCR V-J signatures, a discovery cohort of about 95 patients was used, comprising fewer than 45 with Graves' ophthalmopathy and 55 to 65 with stable Graves' hyperthyroidism. Prospective prediction of ophthalmopathy was tested in an independent validation cohort consisting of 18 to 20 hyperthyroidism patients and some 17 patients who later progressed to ophthalmopathy. The 100 discovery patients were randomly split 7:3 into training and test sets. Thyroid tissue and blood T-cell repertoires from roughly 6 Graves' hyperthyroidism patients were also compared in the study. Once sampling was done, hyperthyroidism patients were given methimazole at a starting dose of 30 mg daily, whereas ophthalmopathy patients were given high-dose intravenous methylprednisolone. The libraries were constructed in a second round of multiplex PCR and then size-selected and purified. The libraries were sequenced on an Illumina HiSeq2000 using paired-end 100 bp reads. Raw data were processed with SOAPnuke, discarding reads with adapters, uncalled bases, mean Phred below 15, or no exact constant-primer or identifier match. High-quality paired reads were merged with COPE v1.2.5, and unique nucleotide sequences were defined as clonotypes. MiTCR v1.1 was used to align the clonotypes against IMGT TRBV, TRBD and TRBJ reference segments. The analysis was restricted to V-J combinations with a frequency above 0.0001, which together covered over 99% of the repertoires. A TCS score was defined as the ratio between F50 (clonal expansion) and ExV (chaos), using BLOSUM62-based TCRdist between CDR3 peptides within each V-J. Welch's t-statistics and random forest reduced roughly 530 V-J features to 13, which were used in a naive Bayes classifier (R e1071). No statistical method was used to fix the sample size in advance, and group allocation was not hidden from the investigators. TCR Vbeta CDR3 sequencing of 135 peripheral blood samples (under 45 ophthalmopathy, around 80 hyperthyroidism and roughly 17 progressor patients) is reported in the paper.

Recombination connected TRBV27 to TRBJ1-3; the D gene is unclear. The TCR was taken from a man aged 40-49 years with Graves disease. Donor details come from another sample of the same person, matched by shared clones. The sample in question was peripheral blood mononuclear cells (PBMCs), obtained at new diagnosis, from a patient treated with antithyroid drugs. This receptor carries the CDR3 CASRRQSKTGNTIYF. The DNA sequence reads TGTGCCAGCAGGCGGCAGTCGAAAACTGGAAACACCATATATTTT.